This is a list of T cell receptor beta chains from one sample in a study of patients and donors after allogeneic stem cell transplantation. TCRdb re-analysed the RT-PCR reads in MiXCR, keeping a single row per CDR3 protein. This table holds approximately 60,000 distinct CDR3 sequences, approximately 12% found once. Sequenced: blood, either unsorted or a sorted T cell fraction (not recorded which). Every receptor here comes from a human donor who was either an allogeneic HSCT recipient or a stem cell or donor lymphocyte infusion donor (not recorded which). It is not recorded whose cells these are; they may come from a transplant donor. Each CDR3 is given with its conserved first and last residue. The D gene is left open where the match is weak. Clone size appears in some rows only: once, few, many, or a class for an expanded clone.

j_gene,d_gene,v_gene,abundance,CDR3nt,CDR3aa
TRBJ1-1,NA,TRBV24-1,few,TGTGCCACGTTGCTCCGGAACACTGAAGCTTTCTTT,CATLLRNTEAFF
TRBJ2-1,TRBD2,TRBV5-1,NA,TGCGCCAGCAGCTTGGTCAGCGGGAGTTACAATGAGCAGTTCTTC,CASSLVSGSYNEQFF
TRBJ2-3,TRBD2,TRBV29-1,many,TGCAGCGTTGAAGGTAGCGGGAGGGCCGGTTTGACAGATACGCAGTATTTT,CSVEGSGRAGLTDTQYF
TRBJ2-2,TRBD1,TRBV5-1,few,TGCGCCAGCAGCCCGGGACAGGGTTCGAACACCGGGGAGCTGTTTTTT,CASSPGQGSNTGELFF
TRBJ2-7,TRBD2,TRBV12-3/TRBV12-4,many,TGTGCCAGCAGTTTGGAGGGAGGGACCTACGAGCAGTACTTC,CASSLEGGTYEQYF
TRBJ1-1,NA,TRBV20-1,many,TGCAGTGCTAATGAAGCTTTCTTT,CSANEAFF
TRBJ2-1,TRBD2,TRBV9,few,TGTGCCAGCAGCGTCCTCGATGCCGGGAGGACTTACAATGAGCAGTTCTTC,CASSVLDAGRTYNEQFF
TRBJ1-2,TRBD1,TRBV7-3,many,TGTGCCAGCAGCTCACAACCGACAGGGGGCGCTGGGGGCTACACCTTC,CASSSQPTGGAGGYTF
TRBJ2-1,TRBD1,TRBV18,NA,TGTGCCAGCTCCCCAGGGGGTGAGCAGTTCTTC,CASSPGGEQFF
TRBJ1-4,NA,TRBV5-1,many,TGCGCCAGCAGCCCACGCACCATGGATGAAAAACTGTTTTTT,CASSPRTMDEKLFF
TRBJ2-7,TRBD2,TRBV18,few,TGTGCCAGCTCACCACAGACTAGCGGGTCCCACGAGCAGTACTTC,CASSPQTSGSHEQYF
TRBJ1-1,NA,TRBV29-1,many,TGCAGCGTTGAAGATCTAGGGGGGAACACTGAAGCTTTCTTT,CSVEDLGGNTEAFF
TRBJ2-5,TRBD2,TRBV5-1,medium-sized,TGCGCCAGCAGCTGGGGGACTAGCAGCCCCCCTAAAGAGACCCAGTACTTC,CASSWGTSSPPKETQYF
TRBJ2-1,TRBD2,TRBV6-1,many,TGTGCCAGCAGTGAATTTCGGACTAGCGGGAAACTCGAGCAGTTCTTC,CASSEFRTSGKLEQFF
TRBJ2-2,TRBD2,TRBV12-3/TRBV12-4,once,TGTGCCAGCAGTTTAGCGCATCTGAGGGAGGGATGGAGCACCGGGGAGCTGTTTTTT,CASSLAHLREGWSTGELFF
TRBJ2-1,NA,TRBV5-1,NA,TGCGCCAGCAGCTCCGGAGCCCACGAGGTCAATGAGCAGTTCTTC,CASSSGAHEVNEQFF
TRBJ1-5,NA,TRBV3-1,NA,TGTGCCAGCAGCCAAGATCTGAATCAGCCCCAGCATTTT,CASSQDLNQPQHF
TRBJ2-2,NA,TRBV27,few,TGTGCCAGCAGTTTATGGGGACCGAACACCGGGGAGCTGTTTTTT,CASSLWGPNTGELFF
TRBJ1-4,TRBD1,TRBV7-9,many,TGTGCCAGCAGCTCCCCGCTGCGACGGGACAGGCTAGGGGAAAAACTGTTTTTT,CASSSPLRRDRLGEKLFF
TRBJ2-1,NA,TRBV6-5,NA,TGTGCCAGCAGTTATTGGGGGAAGAATGAGCAGTTCTTT,CASSYWGKNEQFF